The 28 T cell receptor beta chains listed next were all sequenced from one sample in a study of shared clonotypes between healthy human individuals. Sequencing was performed with immunoSEQ multiplex PCR; in TCRdb, only in-frame clones are kept and a portion is missing. Among about 480,000 clones listed, around 74% were seen once. The material sequenced was PBMCs. Receptors originate from a woman aged 40-49 years in good health. Some clones in this sample may be carry-over from other donors' samples.

This clone has a single count. The genes are TRBV5-8 and TRBJ2-7, with a possible D match to TRBD2 (6 bases). CDR3 length: 13 amino acids. Germline CDR1 reads SGHTS; CDR2 reads YDEGEE. Trimming stripped 2 bases from V and 11 bases from J, with 17 bases between. CDR3 nucleotides: TGTGCCAGCAGCTTAAGAGGGACGGCTAGCGAGTACTTC. As protein: CASSLRGTASEYF. The whole variable domain, remainder taken from reference TRBV5-8 and TRBJ2-7, is EAGVTQSPTHLIKTRGQQATLRCSPISGHTSVYWYQQALGLGLQFLLWYDEGEERNRGNFPPRFSGRQFPNYSSELNVNALELEDSALYLCASSLRGTASEYFGPGTRLTVT.

The chain is built from TRBV4-2 and TRBJ2-3, with D perhaps matching TRBD1 or TRBD2 (5 bases each). Trimming stripped 3 bases from V and 1 base from J, with 11 bases between. CDR1 LGHNA and CDR2 YNFKEQ come from the germline V gene. The CDR3 has 15 residues. CDR3 DNA: TGTGCCAGCAGCCATCGACTGGGGGGCACAGATACGCAGTATTTT. Translated, it gives CASSHRLGGTDTQYF.

This clone was counted a few times. This chain links TRBV30 with TRBJ2-5, with 9 bases lining up with TRBD2. The germline V gene encodes CDR1 GTSNPN and CDR2 SVGIG (reference sequence). This CDR3 is built from 15 residues. V shed 7 bases and J 5 bases; nucleotides not matched to a gene: 14. CDR3 DNA: TGTGCCTTAGTGCGTCGGGCGGGAGGGGGTGAGACCCAGTACTTC. This sequence encodes CALVRRAGGGETQYF.

The rearrangement joins TRBV7-3 to TRBJ2-5; 9 nucleotides match TRBD2. This CDR3 spans 16 amino acids. Unmatched junction bases numbered 8, after V lost 5 bases and J lost 1 base. Germline lookup yields CDR1 SGHTA and CDR2 FQGTGA. CDR3 coding DNA: TGTGCCAGCAGCCACGGCGGCGGGAGGGCCCAAGAGACCCAGTACTTC. Protein: CASSHGGGRAQETQYF.

The gene calls are TRBV30 and TRBJ1-2; D remains ambiguous. Trimming removed 0 bases at V and 6 bases at J, with 14 bases between. Germline loops: CDR1 GTSNPN, CDR2 SVGIG (reference sequence). The CDR3 covers 14 residues. CDR3 residues: CAWSVFQEYDGYTF. For the CDR3, the DNA is TGTGCCTGGAGTGTGTTTCAGGAGTATGATGGCTACACCTTC.

The J gene is TRBJ2-3, the V gene TRBV28; D is unclear. V lost 8 bases and J lost 0, with 15 bases in between. This CDR3 contains 15 residues. Looked up from germline, CDR1 is MDHEN and CDR2 is SYDVKM. The CDR3 protein is CASAPATASTDTQYF. CDR3 DNA sequence: TGTGCCAGCGCCCCCGCCACCGCTAGCACAGATACGCAGTATTTT.

The rearrangement links TRBV27 to TRBJ1-4, with 8 bases lining up with TRBD1. Unmatched junction bases numbered 2, after V lost 6 bases and J lost 5 bases. Germline-derived CDR1 and CDR2 are MNHEY and SMNVEV (reference sequence). The length of the CDR3 is 13 residues. Written as DNA, the CDR3 is TGTGCCAGCAGGTCAGGGGGCAATGAAAAACTGTTTTTT. Its protein product is CASRSGGNEKLFF.

V usage is TRBV4-3 and J usage is TRBJ1-2; D perhaps matches TRBD1 (5 bases). The CDR3 contains 15 residues. V dropped 0 bases and J dropped 5 bases, with 13 bases sitting between them. Germline V gene data show CDR1 as LGHNA and CDR2 as YSLEER. DNA of the CDR3: TGCGCCAGCAGCCAAGATTCGACAGATTTTTATGGCTACACCTTC. Its translation is CASSQDSTDFYGYTF.

This clone was recorded only once. J is TRBJ2-5 and V is TRBV11-2; 15 nucleotides line up with TRBD2. CDR3 length: 16 amino acids. Germline V CDR1 and CDR2: SGHAT, FQNNGV. The ends lost 5 bases at V and 5 bases at J; junction bases unmatched: 6. CDR3 residues: CASSPGLAGGSETQYF. CDR3 sequence (DNA): TGTGCCAGCAGCCCGGGACTAGCGGGAGGTAGCGAGACCCAGTACTTC. The full variable domain, with the rest looked up from reference TRBV11-2 and TRBJ2-5, is EAGVAQSPRYKIIEKRQSVAFWCNPISGHATLYWYQQILGQGPKLLIQFQNNGVVDDSQLPKDRFSAERLKGVDSTLKIQPAKLEDSAVYLCASSPGLAGGSETQYFGPGTRLLVL.

This clone was recorded once. The chain couples TRBV11-2 to TRBJ2-1; 10 bases line up with TRBD2. From germline, CDR1 is SGHAT and CDR2 FQNNGV. CDR3 length: 16 amino acids. Trimming at V came to 3 bases and at J to 10 bases, leaving 12 bases not matched to a gene. CDR3 sequence: CASSFNPSGSSGEQFF. CDR3 coding DNA: TGTGCCAGCAGCTTTAACCCTAGCGGGAGTTCTGGGGAGCAGTTCTTC. Combining the CDR3 with reference TRBV11-2 and TRBJ2-1 gives the whole variable domain EAGVAQSPRYKIIEKRQSVAFWCNPISGHATLYWYQQILGQGPKLLIQFQNNGVVDDSQLPKDRFSAERLKGVDSTLKIQPAKLEDSAVYLCASSFNPSGSSGEQFFGPGTRLTVL.

On this clone itself: This may be a read error: a much more frequent sequence differs by one nucleotide. This chain connects TRBV5-6 to TRBJ2-7; unclear D gene. Germline values: CDR1 SGHDT, CDR2 YYEEEE. V was shortened by 4 bases and J by 0 bases, with 2 bases between the two germline ends. This CDR3 has 11 residues. The CDR3 bases are TGTGCCAGCAGCCCCTCCTACGAGCAGTACTTC. Protein product: CASSPSYEQYF.

CDR3 sequence (DNA): TGTGCCAGCAGCCGTGACTACCAAGAGACCCAGTACTTC. Translation: CASSRDYQETQYF. The rearrangement joins TRBV7-2 to TRBJ2-5; no firm D call. The germline CDR1 and CDR2 sequences are SGHTA and FQGNSA. Trimming removed 5 bases at V and 0 bases at J, with 7 bases between. This CDR3 has 13 amino acids. Looking up the rest from reference TRBV7-2 and TRBJ2-5 gives the full variable domain: GAGVSQSPSNKVTEKGKDVELRCDPISGHTALYWYRQSLGQGLEFLIYFQGNSAPDKSGLPSDRFSAERTGGSVSTLTIQRTQQEDSAVYLCASSRDYQETQYFGPGTRLLVL.

V gene TRBV11-2 combines with J gene TRBJ2-5, with D possibly matching TRBD2 (6 bases). Germline V gene sequence: CDR1 SGHAT, CDR2 FQNNGV. Trimming left V 1 base short and J 7 bases short, with 7 bases between. The CDR3 runs to 12 residues. CDR3 in amino acids: CASSLVRGTQYF. CDR3 DNA sequence: TGTGCCAGCAGCTTAGTGCGGGGGACCCAGTACTTC.

The chain recombines TRBV30 with TRBJ2-3; D might be TRBD2 (6 bases). This CDR3 contains 14 residues. CDR1 GTSNPN and CDR2 SVGIG come from the germline V gene (reference sequence). Trimming left V 1 base short and J 0 bases short, with 8 bases between. The CDR3 nucleotides read TGTGCCTGGAGTGGGGGGACTAGCACAGATACGCAGTATTTT. It specifies CAWSGGTSTDTQYF.

This clone came up once. CDR3: CASSLMPQGVADTQYF. The CDR3 region has the DNA TGTGCCAGCAGCTTAATGCCCCAGGGGGTTGCAGATACGCAGTATTTT. The rearrangement joins TRBV7-9 to TRBJ2-3, with 7 nucleotides matching TRBD1. Germline V gene lookup returns CDR1 SEHNR and CDR2 FQNEAQ (reference sequence). This CDR3 spans 16 amino acids. V lost 2 bases, J lost 4 bases, and 9 bases stayed unmatched.

CDR3 sequence (DNA): TGTGCCAGCTCACCGGCGGGTAGCGGGAGTATATTTGAGCAGTTCTTC. Translating gives CASSPAGSGSIFEQFF. The chain combines TRBV18 with TRBJ2-1; 9 bases fit TRBD2. CDR3 length equals 16 residues. Per germline, CDR1 KGHSH and CDR2 LQKENI. V lost 3 bases and J lost 9; bases outside the gene matches: 12.

The chain carries TRBV6-4 and TRBJ2-3; D unclear. From germline, CDR1 is MRHNA and CDR2 SNTAGT. The CDR3 has 14 amino acids. Between the trimmed V and J ends, which lost 7 bases and 1 base, there was a span of 12 bases. CDR3 coding DNA: TGTGCCAGCACCGGAGCCCCGGGCACAGATACGCAGTATTTT. It encodes CASTGAPGTDTQYF.

The CDR3 loop is CAWSESAGEAFF. CDR3 nucleotides: TGTGCCTGGAGTGAATCGGCCGGCGAAGCTTTCTTT. The genes are TRBV30 and TRBJ1-1; D is undetermined. V dropped 1 base and J dropped 8 bases, with 11 bases sitting between them. CDR3 length equals 12 residues. Germline CDR1 reads GTSNPN; CDR2 reads SVGIG (reference sequence).

This clone was observed at least ten times. The genes are TRBV11-1 and TRBJ2-3; perhaps TRBD1 as D (5 bases). Germline V gene data show CDR1 as SGHAT and CDR2 as FQDESV (reference sequence). The CDR3 contains 16 residues. The germline V and J ends were trimmed by 5 bases and 2 bases, with 17 bases remaining between them. As DNA, the CDR3 is TGTGCCAGCAGCCAAAGGGCCAGGGCAGACACAGATACGCAGTATTTT. This encodes CASSQRARADTDTQYF.

The chain links TRBV7-6 to TRBJ1-1, with a tentative D call TRBD1 (5 bases). The CDR3 is 15 amino acids. Germline CDR1 SGHVS, CDR2 FNYEAQ. V was clipped by 5 bases and J by 0 bases, with 13 bases between them. This CDR3 is CASSPRTSMNTEAFF. CDR3 coding DNA: TGTGCCAGCAGCCCCAGGACATCTATGAACACTGAAGCTTTCTTT.

The chain employs TRBV29-1 and TRBJ2-2; TRBD2 is a possible D gene (6 bases). V was pared by 6 bases and J by 5 bases, with 10 bases between. The CDR3 length is 12 residues. Germline CDR1 SQVTM, CDR2 ANQGSEA. The CDR3 spells CSVGGVTGELFF. CDR3 in DNA: TGCAGCGTAGGAGGGGTAACCGGGGAGCTGTTTTTT.

The V gene is TRBV30, the J gene TRBJ1-3; tentative D call: TRBD1 (6 bases). The CDR3 is 16 amino acids. V was clipped by 0 bases and J by 7 bases, with 19 bases between them. CDR1 is GTSNPN and CDR2 is SVGIG in the germline V gene (reference sequence). DNA of the CDR3: TGTGCCTGGAGTGTTTGGGGGGCAGTAAGGTGGAACACCATATATTTT. It specifies CAWSVWGAVRWNTIYF.

The chain carries TRBV2 and TRBJ2-6; TRBD1 is a possible D gene (7 bases). Germline loops: CDR1 SNHLY, CDR2 FYNNEI. The CDR3 contains 20 residues. With 11 bases removed from V and 0 bases from J, the gap between germline ends came to 29 bases. CDR3 loop: CAGGVGYRDRVDSGANVLTF. DNA for the CDR3: TGTGCCGGCGGGGTAGGGTACCGGGACAGAGTAGACTCTGGGGCCAACGTCCTGACTTTC.

The V gene is TRBV28, the J gene TRBJ2-5; TRBD1 agrees at 8 bases. Germline trimming cut 2 bases from V and 5 bases from J; bases unmatched to any gene: 7. Germline lookup yields CDR1 MDHEN and CDR2 SYDVKM. The CDR3 contains 15 residues. Here the CDR3 reads CASSLGQGAAETQYF. CDR3 DNA sequence: TGTGCCAGCAGTTTAGGGCAGGGGGCCGCGGAGACCCAGTACTTC.

The chain employs TRBV4-2 and TRBJ2-1; D call uncertain. Per germline, CDR1 LGHNA and CDR2 YNFKEQ. The CDR3 totals 13 residues. V shed 1 base and J shed 3 bases, with 4 bases lying between them. The CDR3 is CASSQVIYNEQFF. The CDR3 DNA sequence: TGTGCCAGCAGCCAAGTAATCTACAATGAGCAGTTCTTC.

The chain is built from TRBV6-6 and TRBJ2-1; 10 bases match TRBD2. V dropped 6 bases and J dropped 6; count of bases not matched to a gene: 8. CDR3 length: 15 amino acids. Germline V gene data show CDR1 as MNHNY and CDR2 as SVGAGI (reference sequence). In DNA form, the CDR3 reads TGTGCCAGCAGCTCTACTAGCGGGAAGATCAATGAGCAGTTCTTC. This sequence encodes CASSSTSGKINEQFF.

This chain joins TRBV28 and TRBJ2-1, with 7 bases that match TRBD2. J lost 2 bases, V lost 3 bases, and 4 bases had no gene match. The CDR3 contains 15 residues. CDR1 and CDR2 from the germline V gene are MDHEN and SYDVKM. Written as DNA, the CDR3 is TGTGCCAGCAGTTTTATGGCGGGAGCCTACAATGAGCAGTTCTTC. This sequence encodes CASSFMAGAYNEQFF.

This clone was observed a handful of times. The chain carries TRBV29-1 and TRBJ1-1; D gene unclear. The germline V gene has CDR1 SQVTM and CDR2 ANQGSEA. The CDR3 totals 11 residues. CDR3 DNA: TGCATGGGCAGATCGAACACTGAAGCTTTCTTT. It specifies CMGRSNTEAFF.